This T cell receptor beta chain was identified in a study of OX40 agonist ivuxolimab in advanced cancers. Looking at the study overall: Ivuxolimab was a fully human IgG2 agonistic monoclonal antibody targeting the costimulatory receptor OX40 (CD134). Three dose-escalation patients achieved partial responses, one with hepatocellular carcinoma and two with cutaneous melanoma. Peripheral TCRbeta sequencing aimed to test whether ivuxolimab altered TCR sequence diversity and caused clonal T-cell expansion. In the dose-escalation cohort, around four fifths of patients were male, and the mean age was around 60 years, with a range of about 20 to 79. Of the approximately 50 patients in dose escalation, 19 had hepatocellular carcinoma, about 15 had melanoma, 9 had renal cell carcinoma and 9 had head and neck cancer. Patients were allowed to have had prior anti-PD-1, anti-PD-L1 or anti-CTLA-4 therapy, and 40% of the dose-escalation patients had previously received checkpoint inhibitors. The paper covers the monotherapy dose-escalation part of the phase I ivuxolimab trial, which included N ≈ 50 patients. Intravenous ivuxolimab was administered to patients every 2 weeks at six dose levels: 0.01, 0.1, 0.3, 1.5, 3 and 10 mg/kg.

The paper's findings and limits, for the study overall: In the 0.1-3.0 mg/kg groups, partial responders were among the patients with the lowest normalized peripheral clonal expansion, particularly in CD8+ T cells. After ivuxolimab, more expanded clones were found on average in CD8+ T cells than in CD4+ T cells. Low levels of normalized T-cell clonal expansion were also seen in some patients who did not respond. Antigen specificity was not determined for the clonally expanded peripheral T cells. At doses from 0.1 to 3.0 mg/kg, clonal expansion was seen in both CD4+ and CD8+ blood T cells between baseline and week 6.

As regards this clone: The antigen it binds to is not known. Base qualities were left out, and no much larger clone turns up one base away.

The trial excluded patients who had a history of autoimmune disease or who were on systemic immunosuppression. In every dose cohort, peripheral blood was drawn for TCR sequencing at baseline, cycle 4 day 1, and cycle 7 day 1. Samples came from an open-label, multicenter, first-in-human phase I dose-escalation trial of ivuxolimab. Adults with locally advanced or metastatic melanoma, renal cell, hepatocellular, or head and neck squamous cell carcinoma were enrolled in the trial. CD4+ and CD8+ T cells were sorted separately from peripheral blood before TCR sequencing. To sequence the TCRbeta CDR3 region, genomic DNA was isolated from the sorted cells. The immunoSEQ Assay was used to sequence the TCRbeta CDR3 regions. In TCRdb, the immuneACCESS table is reduced to in-frame sequences with V and J assigned. These tables do not hold every clone; where another copy was compared, an unresolved V gene accounts for under half, and the others remain unexplained. The sample table holds about 98,000 clones, of which 70% to 90% were seen once. The leading ten clones occupy 0.82% of the sample.

The CDR3 has 15 amino acids, counting the end cysteine and phenylalanine. Here the CDR3 DNA is all that survives: 45 bases in frame from base 1. The trim is 1 base for V and 3 bases for J, with a gap of 11 bases between the germline ends. CDR1 is given as SGHAT and CDR2 as FQNNGV, both from the germline V gene. The sequencing used CD4+ or CD8+ T cells sorted from blood, collected in a trial of the OX40 agonist ivuxolimab. The chain is assembled from TRBV11-2 and TRBJ2-3; perhaps TRBD2 is the D gene, with 6 bases matching. This clonotype originated in an adult with an advanced solid tumor such as melanoma, head and neck, liver or kidney cancer. The DNA sequence follows: TGTGCCAGCAGCTTAGCCGGGAGAAGGACAGATACGCAGTATTTT. It specifies CASSLAGRRTDTQYF.